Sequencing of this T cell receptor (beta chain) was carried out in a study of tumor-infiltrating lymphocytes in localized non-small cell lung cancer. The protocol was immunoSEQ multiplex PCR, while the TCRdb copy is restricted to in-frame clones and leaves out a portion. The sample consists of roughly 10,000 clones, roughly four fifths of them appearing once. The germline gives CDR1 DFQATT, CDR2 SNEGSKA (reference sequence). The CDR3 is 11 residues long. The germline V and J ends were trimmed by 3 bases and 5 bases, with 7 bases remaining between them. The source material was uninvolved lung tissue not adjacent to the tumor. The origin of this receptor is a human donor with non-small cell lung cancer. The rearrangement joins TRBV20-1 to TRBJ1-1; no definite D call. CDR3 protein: CSASPDTEAFF. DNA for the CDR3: TGCAGTGCTAGTCCCGATACTGAAGCTTTCTTT.